Following are 26 T cell receptor beta chains from one sample sequenced in a study of blood T cell repertoires in COVID-19. Using immunoSEQ multiplex PCR, the repertoire was profiled, and TCRdb retains in-frame clones only, with some absent. The sample carries 110,000 to 150,000 clones, about four fifths recorded once. The sequenced sample consisted of peripheral blood. The receptors were gathered from a woman over 75 in a cohort sampled during active or convalescent COVID-19.

V usage is TRBV27 and J usage is TRBJ1-2; the D gene is possibly TRBD1 (5 bases). Germline loops: CDR1 MNHEY, CDR2 SMNVEV (reference sequence). Trimming pared 3 bases from V and 4 bases from J, leaving 12 bases between. CDR3 size: 14 residues. The CDR3 nucleotides read TGTGCCAGCAGTTTTCGACAGAGCATCTATGGCTACACCTTC. It yields the protein CASSFRQSIYGYTF.

The rearrangement uses TRBV10-2 and TRBJ2-1; 12 bases align to TRBD2. The CDR3 totals 16 residues. Germline-derived CDR1 and CDR2 are WSHSY and SAAADI. V dropped 9 bases and J dropped 9; count of bases not matched to a gene: 15. The CDR3 reads CASRASGGAIYSEQFF. The DNA for the CDR3 is TGCGCCAGTCGGGCTAGCGGGGGGGCCATTTATAGTGAGCAGTTCTTC.

The V gene is TRBV7-9, the J gene TRBJ1-6, with 7 bases matching TRBD1. The length of the CDR3 is 15 residues. J gave up 6 bases and V 2 bases, and 4 bases lay outside the gene matches. CDR1 SEHNR and CDR2 FQNEAQ come from the germline V gene (reference sequence). The CDR3 DNA reads as TGTGCCAGCAGCTTATCGGGACAGACTAATTCACCCCTCCACTTT. Its protein product is CASSLSGQTNSPLHF.

The V and J genes are TRBV4-1 and TRBJ1-4; TRBD1 matches 9 bases. The V segment lost 5 bases and the J segment 5 bases; nucleotides outside the gene matches: 15. This CDR3 has 18 residues. CDR1 is MGHRA and CDR2 is YSYEKL in the germline V gene. This chain's CDR3 is CASSFGNSQGAGNEKLFF. In DNA, the CDR3 is TGCGCCAGCAGCTTCGGTAATTCACAGGGGGCCGGGAATGAAAAACTGTTTTTT.

The chain links TRBV4-3 to TRBJ1-1, with a possible D match to TRBD1 (6 bases). Germline values: CDR1 LGHNA, CDR2 YSLEER. Trimming removed 1 base from V and 3 bases from J, with 15 bases in between. The CDR3 runs 16 residues. The CDR3 DNA reads TGCGCCAGCAGCCAAGCGATTACAGGGTGGGACACTGAAGCTTTCTTT. Its protein is CASSQAITGWDTEAFF.

The CDR3, as DNA: TGTGCCAGCAGCCAAGCGTACTCCTTGACCCAGTACTTC. This gives the protein CASSQAYSLTQYF. V and J are TRBV3-1 (or the pseudogene TRBV3-2) and TRBJ2-5; D unresolved. CDR1 and CDR2 (germline): LGHDT, YNNKEL (reference sequence). This CDR3 has 13 residues. The ends were cut back, 1 base at V and 7 bases at J, with 10 bases in the middle.

The rearrangement uses TRBV5-1 and TRBJ1-2, with D tentatively TRBD1 (5 bases). The V gene's germline CDR1 is SGHRS and CDR2 YFSETQ. The V and J ends lost 4 bases and 1 base respectively, with 8 bases between them. The CDR3 spans 13 residues. The chain's CDR3 is CASSKTDNYGYTF. For the CDR3, the DNA is TGCGCCAGCAGCAAGACAGATAACTATGGCTACACCTTC.

This chain connects TRBV7-9 to TRBJ2-1; 8 bases line up with TRBD2. Losses at the gene ends were 1 base for V and 2 bases for J; bases not matched to a gene: 7. Germline V lookup: CDR1 SEHNR, CDR2 FQNEAQ (reference sequence). The CDR3 length is 17 residues. CDR3: CASSLGIGLATYNEQFF. The CDR3 nucleotides read TGTGCCAGCAGCTTAGGGATTGGACTAGCAACCTACAATGAGCAGTTCTTC.

The chain uses TRBV7-8 and TRBJ2-2; 8 bases align to TRBD2. The CDR3 is 20 amino acids. Germline assignment: CDR1 SGHVS and CDR2 FQNEAQ. Unmatched junction bases numbered 14, after V lost 0 bases and J lost 2 bases. The CDR3 sequence is CASSLAVAGGSRRNTGELFF. The CDR3 DNA sequence: TGTGCCAGCAGCTTAGCCGTTGCGGGGGGCTCCCGCCGCAACACCGGGGAGCTGTTTTTT.

This chain joins TRBV15 and TRBJ2-5, with D possibly being TRBD2 (6 bases). The length of the CDR3 is 15 residues. Per germline, CDR1 LNHNV and CDR2 YYDKDF (reference sequence). V was pared by 2 bases and J by 5 bases, with 15 bases between. The CDR3 region is CATSRSRLVLETQYF. In DNA form, the CDR3 reads TGTGCCACCAGCAGATCCCGACTAGTGTTGGAGACCCAGTACTTC.

This clone was counted a single time. This sequence joins TRBV20-1 and TRBJ1-1, with 7 bases that match TRBD1. J was trimmed by 4 bases and V by 3 bases; bases with no gene match: 11. Germline CDR1 and CDR2: DFQATT and SNEGSKA (reference sequence). CDR3 length: 15 amino acids. CDR3 bases: TGCAGTGCTAGTAAGTCGACAGGGTTGAGCACTGAAGCTTTCTTT. It codes for CSASKSTGLSTEAFF.

This clone came up a few times. The rearrangement uses TRBV7-9 and TRBJ1-1; D gene ambiguous. This CDR3 is built from 14 residues. The V end lost 3 bases, the J end lost 6 bases, and 14 bases lay between the germline ends. Looked up from germline, CDR1 is SEHNR and CDR2 is FQNEAQ (reference sequence). The CDR3 sequence is CASSFLGRTPEAFF. The CDR3 bases are TGTGCCAGCAGCTTCTTGGGCCGGACTCCTGAAGCTTTCTTT.

The rearrangement links TRBV7-2 to TRBJ2-7; maybe TRBD1 (5 bases). The length of the CDR3 is 15 residues. V was pared by 2 bases and J by 5 bases, with 16 bases between. Germline V lookup: CDR1 SGHTA, CDR2 FQGNSA. This CDR3 reads CASSLSRVLVDEQYF. The CDR3 region has the DNA TGTGCCAGCAGCTTATCCAGGGTGTTGGTTGACGAGCAGTACTTC.

J is TRBJ2-7 and V is TRBV20-1; D is unclear. Trimming cost V 3 bases and J 2 bases, with 8 bases left between them. Germline CDR1 DFQATT, CDR2 SNEGSKA (reference sequence). This CDR3 contains 12 residues. The CDR3 DNA is TGCAGTGCTAGTTGGCAGGCCTACGAGCAGTACGTC. Amino acids: CSASWQAYEQYV.

This clone was counted a single time. The chain employs TRBV5-3 and TRBJ1-6; D is uncertain. TRBV5-3 is designated an ORF whose function remains uncertain. The length of the CDR3 is 20 residues. Trimming removed 2 bases at V and 6 bases at J, with 27 bases between. CDR3 bases: TGTGCCAGAAGCTTCGGTTTGGTAGGGATAGCAAAGGGAGGTAATTCACCCCTCCACTTT. It specifies CARSFGLVGIAKGGNSPLHF.

The chain employs TRBV3-1 (or the pseudogene TRBV3-2) and TRBJ1-1; 7 bases are a match to TRBD1. Germline V gene data show CDR1 as LGHDT and CDR2 as YNNKEL (reference sequence). V shed 6 bases, J shed 8 bases, and the junction held 6 bases outside the gene matches. The CDR3 sequence is 12 residues long. The CDR3: CASRSRTGEAFF. The CDR3, as DNA: TGTGCCAGCAGATCCAGGACAGGAGAAGCTTTCTTT.

This clone was observed a single time. The chain joins TRBV6-5 to TRBJ2-3, with 7 bases that match TRBD1. Per germline, CDR1 MNHEY and CDR2 SVGAGI. This CDR3 contains 15 residues. Unmatched junction bases numbered 6, after V lost 2 bases and J lost 4 bases. The CDR3 reads CASSYRGLIADTQYF. The DNA for the CDR3 is TGTGCCAGCAGTTACAGGGGGCTGATTGCAGATACGCAGTATTTT.

This chain joins TRBV27 and TRBJ1-6, with 7 bases fitting TRBD1. Germline V gives CDR1 MNHEY, CDR2 SMNVEV (reference sequence). V was clipped by 6 bases and J by 7 bases; unmatched bases: 0. The CDR3 runs to 12 residues. In DNA form, the CDR3 reads TGTGCCAGCAGGACAGGGAATTCACCCCTCCACTTT. Its translation is CASRTGNSPLHF.

The chain employs TRBV5-8 and TRBJ1-6; D call uncertain. This CDR3 contains 14 residues. Germline CDR1 SGHTS, CDR2 YDEGEE. Trimming removed 4 bases from V and 14 bases from J, with 19 bases in between. The CDR3 loop is CASSQESVGLALHF. In nucleotides, the CDR3 is TGTGCCAGCAGCCAGGAAAGTGTTGGTTTGGCCCTCCACTTT.

This clone was observed a few times. V usage is TRBV11-3 and J usage is TRBJ2-2; possible D gene TRBD1, 5 bases. The CDR3 totals 14 residues. V was shortened by 3 bases and J by 1 base, with 6 bases between the two germline ends. Germline CDR1 and CDR2: SGHNT and YENEEA. CDR3: CASSLQGNTGELFF. The CDR3, as DNA: TGTGCCAGCAGCTTGCAGGGGAACACCGGGGAGCTGTTTTTT. Drawing the rest from reference TRBV11-3 and TRBJ2-2, the complete variable domain is EAGVVQSPRYKIIEKKQPVAFWCNPISGHNTLYWYLQNLGQGPELLIRYENEEAVDDSQLPKDRFSAERLKGVDSTLKIQPAELGDSAVYLCASSLQGNTGELFFGEGSRLTVL.

The chain carries TRBV12-3 or TRBV12-4 and TRBJ2-3; D gene uncertain. The length of the CDR3 is 13 residues. The V end was cut by 7 bases, the J end by 2 bases, with 10 bases between. The CDR3 here is CASTRVDTDTQYF. The CDR3 nucleotides read TGTGCCAGCACCCGGGTGGACACAGATACGCAGTATTTT.

V gene TRBV24-1 combines with J gene TRBJ2-5; D may be TRBD2 (6 bases). Deletions cut 0 bases from V and 5 bases from J, with 12 bases between. The CDR3 totals 15 residues. CDR1 is KGHDR and CDR2 is SFDVKD in the germline V gene. The CDR3 coding sequence is TGTGCCACCAGTGATTTGGTTAGGGAGGTGGAGACCCAGTACTTC. As protein: CATSDLVREVETQYF.

This clone has just one count. The chain couples TRBV4-2 to TRBJ2-2; 14 bases align to TRBD2. The CDR3 spans 16 residues. Unmatched junction bases numbered 6, after V lost 4 bases and J lost 8 bases. Germline CDR1 LGHNA, CDR2 YNFKEQ. The CDR3 protein is CASSLGTSGGLGELFF. The CDR3 coding sequence is TGTGCCAGCAGCCTGGGGACTAGCGGGGGCCTGGGGGAGCTGTTTTTT.

The J gene is TRBJ2-1, the V gene TRBV5-1; TRBD2 matches 8 bases. V was clipped by 4 bases and J by 5 bases; unmatched bases: 11. Germline V gives CDR1 SGHRS, CDR2 YFSETQ. CDR3 length: 16 residues. CDR3: CASSTGLASRNNEQFF. The CDR3 coding sequence is TGCGCCAGCAGCACTGGACTAGCCAGCCGGAACAATGAGCAGTTCTTC. Combining the CDR3 with reference TRBV5-1 and TRBJ2-1 gives the whole variable domain KAGVTQTPRYLIKTRGQQVTLSCSPISGHRSVSWYQQTPGQGLQFLFEYFSETQRNKGNFPGRFSGRQFSNSRSEMNVSTLELGDSALYLCASSTGLASRNNEQFFGPGTRLTVL.

This chain links TRBV4-1 with TRBJ2-2; the D gene is possibly TRBD1 (6 bases). The V end was cut by 10 bases, the J end by 2 bases, with 17 bases between. The CDR3 covers 15 residues. Germline-derived CDR1 and CDR2 are MGHRA and YSYEKL. The CDR3 region is CATRTTGLNTGELFF. The CDR3 nucleotides read TGCGCCACCCGAACTACAGGGTTAAACACCGGGGAGCTGTTTTTT.

This clone was counted only a few times. The chain recombines TRBV5-1 with TRBJ2-7; D call uncertain. The CDR3 sequence is 15 residues long. The germline V gene has CDR1 SGHRS and CDR2 YFSETQ. Trimming took 4 bases from V and 0 from J, leaving 14 bases between them. CDR3 in DNA: TGCGCCAGCAGCCAACAGCCTTATCCCTCCTACGAGCAGTACTTC. Its translation: CASSQQPYPSYEQYF.